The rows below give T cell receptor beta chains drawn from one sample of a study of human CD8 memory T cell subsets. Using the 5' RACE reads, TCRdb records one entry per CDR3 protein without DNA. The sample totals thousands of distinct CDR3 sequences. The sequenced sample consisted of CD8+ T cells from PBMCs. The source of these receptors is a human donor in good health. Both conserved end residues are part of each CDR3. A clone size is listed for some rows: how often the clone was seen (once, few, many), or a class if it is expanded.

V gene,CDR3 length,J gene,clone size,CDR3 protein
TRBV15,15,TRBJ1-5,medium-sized,CATSRDSGPRVPQHF
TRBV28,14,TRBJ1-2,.,CASSSPFDGDGYTF
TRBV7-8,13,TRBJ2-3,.,CASSLVLADTQYF
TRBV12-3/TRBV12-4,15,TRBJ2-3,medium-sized,CASRPPGGSTDTQYF
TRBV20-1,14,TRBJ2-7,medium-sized,CSARGIDLNYEQYF
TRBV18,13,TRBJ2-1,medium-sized,CASSPPYGDEQFF
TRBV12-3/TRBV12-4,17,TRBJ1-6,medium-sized,CASSFIGSSSYNSPLHF
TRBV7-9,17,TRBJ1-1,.,CASVYWVFSQGNTEAFF
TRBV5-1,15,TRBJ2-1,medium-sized,CASSSLSGSGDEQFF
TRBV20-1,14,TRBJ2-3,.,CSAGAGGPTDTQYF
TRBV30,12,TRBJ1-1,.,CAWTDRAPEAFF
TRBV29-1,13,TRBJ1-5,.,CSVGEDSNQPQHF
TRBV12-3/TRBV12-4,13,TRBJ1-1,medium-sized,CASSLGGGTEAFF
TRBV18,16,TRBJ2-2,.,CASSRLGEYDTGELFF
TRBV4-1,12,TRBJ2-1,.,CASSQDSFEQFF
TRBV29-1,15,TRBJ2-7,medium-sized,CSVEVAGAQNVEQYF
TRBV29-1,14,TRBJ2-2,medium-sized,CSVDGGENTGELFF
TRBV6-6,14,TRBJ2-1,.,CASSLRPGDNEQFF
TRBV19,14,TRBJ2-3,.,CASSQAGVTDTQYF
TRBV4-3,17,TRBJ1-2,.,CASSQEMAGGTNYGYTF
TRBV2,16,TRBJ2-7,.,CASAFNSRDGVYEQYF
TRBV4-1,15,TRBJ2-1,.,CASSRKTSGSTEQFF
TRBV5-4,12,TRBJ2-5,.,CASSQFQETQYF
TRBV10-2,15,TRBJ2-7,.,CASSDGRNYLYEQYF
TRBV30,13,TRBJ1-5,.,CAWSRWSNQPQHF
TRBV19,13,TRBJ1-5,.,CASSIVTRQPQHF
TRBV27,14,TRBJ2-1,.,CASSFSGAYNEQFF
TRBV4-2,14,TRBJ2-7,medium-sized,CASSQDPGAYEQYF
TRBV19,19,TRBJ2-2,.,CASSIDDGLAGGDTGELFF
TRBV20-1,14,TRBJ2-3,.,CSARASGSTDTQYF
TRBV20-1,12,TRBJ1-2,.,CSARDYPYGYTF
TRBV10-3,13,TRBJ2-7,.,CAISQGESYEQYF
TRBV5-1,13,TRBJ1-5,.,CASSLGPNQPQHF
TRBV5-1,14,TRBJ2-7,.,CASSFQSSPYEQYF
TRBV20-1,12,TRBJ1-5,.,CSARDWDQPQHF
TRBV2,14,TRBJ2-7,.,CATDRDRDGYEQYF
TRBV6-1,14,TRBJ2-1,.,CASRQWGEGNEQFF
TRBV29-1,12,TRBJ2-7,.,CSVEESSYEQYF
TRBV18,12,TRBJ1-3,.,CASSAEGLTIYF
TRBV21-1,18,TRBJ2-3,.,CASSKEHPGARATDTQYF
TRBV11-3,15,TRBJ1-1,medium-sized,CASSLVFGFNTEAFF